Below, 28 T cell receptor beta chains from the same sample are listed, as sequenced in a study of cytomegalovirus exposure and HLA in healthy donors. The repertoire was sequenced with immunoSEQ multiplex PCR; TCRdb's copy has only in-frame clones and lacks some. In the table there are under 150,000 clones, approximately 91% of which are singletons. The sample consisted of PBMCs. These receptor sequences come from a man aged 18 to 30 in good health and CMV-seronegative.

J is TRBJ1-1 and V is TRBV11-3; unclear D gene. Between the trimmed V and J ends, which lost 4 bases and 7 bases, there was a span of 7 bases. Per germline, CDR1 SGHNT and CDR2 YENEEA. This CDR3 spans 11 amino acids. The CDR3 spells CASSSGHEAFF. DNA of the CDR3: TGTGCCAGCAGCTCAGGCCATGAAGCTTTCTTT.

This sequence joins TRBV27 and TRBJ2-3; D not resolved. Germline CDR1 and CDR2: MNHEY and SMNVEV (reference sequence). The CDR3 sequence is 13 residues long. Trimming took 5 bases from V and 4 from J, leaving 10 bases between them. CDR3 in DNA: TGTGCCAGCAGTACTCAGGTGCCAGATACGCAGTATTTT. This sequence encodes CASSTQVPDTQYF.

CDR3 sequence (DNA): TGTGCCAGCAGCTCCCAGCGGGAGGGCCGGGATACGCAGTATTTT. Its protein is CASSSQREGRDTQYF. The J gene is TRBJ2-3, the V gene TRBV9; 10 nucleotides agree with TRBD2. Per germline, CDR1 SGDLS and CDR2 YYNGEE. J gave up 6 bases and V 4 bases, and 8 bases lay outside the gene matches. The CDR3 is 15 residues long.

The V call is TRBV7-9, the J call TRBJ1-2, with 7 bases lining up with TRBD1. V gave up 3 bases and J gave up 5 bases; unmatched junction bases: 3. Germline CDR1 reads SEHNR; CDR2 reads FQNEAQ (reference sequence). This CDR3 region has 13 residues. The CDR3 region has the DNA TGTGCCAGCAGCTTGGGACAGCTTTATGGCTACACCTTC. Amino acids: CASSLGQLYGYTF.

V usage is TRBV16 and J usage is TRBJ1-1; 7 bases are shared with TRBD1. The V and J ends lost 4 bases and 2 bases, in that order; junction bases with no gene match: 4. CDR3 length equals 14 residues. CDR1 is KGHSY, CDR2 FQNENV, per germline. CDR3 sequence reads: CASSPRDRNTEAFF. CDR3 DNA: TGTGCCAGCAGCCCCCGGGACAGAAACACTGAAGCTTTCTTT.

The rearrangement uses TRBV5-4 and TRBJ1-2, with TRBD1 as a possible D gene (5 bases). CDR1 and CDR2 from the germline V gene are SGHNT and YYREEE (reference sequence). Trimming pared 5 bases from V and 3 bases from J, leaving 11 bases between. This CDR3 is built from 13 residues. CDR3 amino acids: CASRQGEDYGYTF. CDR3 DNA: TGTGCCAGCAGGCAAGGGGAAGACTATGGCTACACCTTC.

The chain recombines TRBV10-3 with TRBJ2-7; tentatively, D is TRBD2 (6 bases). The CDR3 is 15 amino acids. Germline-derived CDR1 and CDR2 are ENHRY and SYGVKD. V lost 0 bases to trimming and J lost 0 bases, with 9 bases between them. The CDR3 nucleotides read TGTGCCATCAGTGAGTCGGCTAGCGCCTCCTACGAGCAGTACGTC. This sequence encodes CAISESASASYEQYV.

This clone was picked up one time. This sequence joins TRBV9 and TRBJ2-1; 8 positions match TRBD2. From germline, CDR1 is SGDLS and CDR2 YYNGEE. The CDR3 covers 15 residues. After removal of 2 bases from V and 0 bases from J, the junction contained 1 base not matched to a gene. In nucleotides, the CDR3 is TGTGCCAGCAGCGTTCTAGCGGGCTCCTACAATGAGCAGTTCTTC. Its protein product is CASSVLAGSYNEQFF.

The J gene is TRBJ1-5, the V gene TRBV27; D is unclear. Trimming left V 5 bases short and J 0 bases short, with 5 bases between. CDR1 is MNHEY, CDR2 SMNVEV, per germline (reference sequence). CDR3 length equals 13 residues. The CDR3 here is CASSAFSNQPQHF. The CDR3 DNA sequence: TGTGCCAGCAGTGCGTTTAGCAATCAGCCCCAGCATTTT.

The rearrangement uses TRBV2 and TRBJ2-5; D not resolved. The CDR3 consists of 12 residues. V lost 5 bases and J 1 base, leaving 5 bases between the germline ends. Germline CDR1 is SNHLY and CDR2 is FYNNEI. The CDR3 nucleotides read TGTGCCAGCAGTCGGAGCCAAGAGACCCAGTACTTC. This translates into CASSRSQETQYF.

This chain connects TRBV7-2 to TRBJ1-2; 10 nucleotides agree with TRBD1. From germline, CDR1 is SGHTA and CDR2 FQGNSA. The CDR3 consists of 15 residues. Trimming took 4 bases from V and 4 from J; bases not matched to a gene: 6. Here the CDR3 DNA reads TGTGCCAGCAGCTCCCGACAGGGGGCGAGCTATGGCTACACCTTC. Its protein product is CASSSRQGASYGYTF.

This rearrangement joins TRBV7-3 to TRBJ2-1, with 8 bases lining up with TRBD1. The V gene's germline CDR1 is SGHTA and CDR2 FQGTGA. The CDR3 is 13 residues long. With 4 bases clipped from V and 9 bases from J, the junction kept 5 bases outside the gene matches. The CDR3 region has the DNA TGTGCCAGCAGCTCCCGGACAGGGACTGAGCAGTTCTTC. Translation gives CASSSRTGTEQFF.

V and J are TRBV6-4 and TRBJ2-1, with 12 bases lining up with TRBD2. Trimming removed 0 bases from V and 3 bases from J; junction bases left unmatched: 3. There are 17 residues in the CDR3. The germline gives CDR1 MRHNA, CDR2 SNTAGT. The CDR3 protein is CASSDSPSGGGYNEQFF. The CDR3 DNA is TGTGCCAGCAGTGACTCGCCTAGCGGGGGGGGCTACAATGAGCAGTTCTTC.

The chain employs TRBV27 and TRBJ1-4; D remains ambiguous. Germline V gives CDR1 MNHEY, CDR2 SMNVEV (reference sequence). There are 14 residues in the CDR3. The V and J ends lost 4 bases and 0 bases respectively, with 6 bases between them. The CDR3 reads CASSSQTTNEKLFF. CDR3 nucleotides: TGTGCCAGCAGTTCGCAGACAACTAATGAAAAACTGTTTTTT.

The chain is built from TRBV14 and TRBJ2-3; D might be TRBD2 (5 bases). The CDR3 length is 14 residues. With 1 base removed from V and 8 bases from J, the gap between germline ends came to 13 bases. Germline lookup yields CDR1 SGHDN and CDR2 FVKESK. The CDR3, as DNA: TGTGCCAGCAGCCAAGGGTCTACTAGGTCTACGCAGTATTTT. This sequence encodes CASSQGSTRSTQYF.

The V and J genes are TRBV27 and TRBJ2-1; TRBD2 agrees at 14 bases. Germline V CDR1 and CDR2: MNHEY, SMNVEV (reference sequence). CDR3 length: 17 residues. The trim removed 9 bases at V and 0 bases at J, leaving 7 bases unmatched. CDR3 protein: CARGLAGVRSSYNEQFF. CDR3 bases: TGTGCCAGGGGACTAGCGGGGGTCCGGAGCTCCTACAATGAGCAGTTCTTC.

This chain uses TRBV9 with TRBJ2-6; 9 bases match TRBD2. The germline gives CDR1 SGDLS, CDR2 YYNGEE. This CDR3 comprises 18 residues. With 3 bases clipped from V and 1 base from J, the junction kept 8 bases outside the gene matches. CDR3 sequence reads: CASSAGGRAFSGANVLTF. The CDR3 nucleotides read TGTGCCAGCAGCGCTGGCGGGAGGGCCTTTTCTGGGGCCAACGTCCTGACTTTC.

In its sample, this clone was seen a few times. This sequence joins TRBV2 and TRBJ1-2; D is perhaps TRBD1 (6 bases). The length of the CDR3 is 14 residues. Germline values: CDR1 SNHLY, CDR2 FYNNEI. Deletions cut 4 bases from V and 5 bases from J, with 14 bases between. CDR3: CASSGAGARYGYTF. CDR3 coding DNA: TGTGCCAGCAGTGGAGCGGGGGCGAGGTATGGCTACACCTTC. Complete variable domain (other parts from reference TRBV2 and TRBJ1-2): EPEVTQTPSHQVTQMGQEVILRCVPISNHLYFYWYRQILGQKVEFLVSFYNNEISEKSEIFDDQFSVERPDGSNFTLKIRSTKLEDSAMYFCASSGAGARYGYTFGSGTRLTVV.

V and J are TRBV7-8 and TRBJ2-7; D may be TRBD2 (5 bases). This CDR3 is 14 amino acids long. CDR1 and CDR2 from the germline V gene are SGHVS and FQNEAQ. Deletions cut 7 bases from V and 4 bases from J, with 17 bases between. The CDR3, as DNA: TGTGCCAGCACCTTGGGAATCGGGGAATACGAGCAGTACTTC. Its protein product is CASTLGIGEYEQYF.

This clone has more than one count but fewer than ten. The gene calls are TRBV6-6 and TRBJ2-3; unclear D gene. Trimming took off 5 bases at V and 12 bases at J, with 15 bases between the two ends. CDR1 and CDR2 from the germline V gene are MNHNY and SVGAGI (reference sequence). The CDR3 consists of 12 residues. CDR3 bases: TGTGCCAGCAGTATACCTAGAAGTGGTCAGTATTTT. This translates into CASSIPRSGQYF.

The chain joins TRBV9 to TRBJ1-6, with 10 nucleotides matching TRBD1. CDR1 and CDR2 (germline): SGDLS, YYNGEE. The CDR3 is 14 amino acids. With V trimmed by 3 bases and J by 9 bases, 3 bases remained unmatched. The CDR3 spells CASSGRTGGSPLHF. In nucleotides, the CDR3 is TGTGCCAGCAGCGGAAGGACAGGGGGTTCACCCCTCCACTTT.

The chain couples TRBV10-3 to TRBJ2-7; TRBD1 might be the D (6 bases). This CDR3 is built from 15 residues. Germline lookup yields CDR1 ENHRY and CDR2 SYGVKD. Trimming took off 5 bases at V and 2 bases at J, with 16 bases between the two ends. The CDR3 region is CAISIGRDTPYEQYF. The CDR3 DNA reads as TGTGCCATCAGTATAGGACGGGACACTCCCTACGAGCAGTACTTC.

This chain connects TRBV7-8 to TRBJ1-6, with D unclear. Trimming stripped 1 base from V and 4 bases from J, with 14 bases between. The CDR3 covers 17 residues. Germline lookup yields CDR1 SGHVS and CDR2 FQNEAQ. The CDR3 protein is CASSLGPRDLYNSPLHF. DNA of the CDR3: TGTGCCAGCAGCTTAGGGCCCCGGGATTTGTATAATTCACCCCTCCACTTT. Variable domain in full (rest from reference TRBV7-8 and TRBJ1-6): GAGVSQSPRYKVAKRGQDVALRCDPISGHVSLFWYQQALGQGPEFLTYFQNEAQLDKSGLPSDRFFAERPEGSVSTLKIQRTQQEDSAVYLCASSLGPRDLYNSPLHFGNGTRLTVT.

This clone was counted a single time. This chain uses TRBV9 with TRBJ2-1, with TRBD2 matching over 8 bases. The trim removed 2 bases at V and 5 bases at J, leaving 6 bases unmatched. CDR1 SGDLS and CDR2 YYNGEE come from the germline V gene. The CDR3 is 15 amino acids. CDR3: CASSVVAGHNNEQFF. The DNA of the CDR3 is TGTGCCAGCAGCGTCGTAGCGGGACACAACAATGAGCAGTTCTTC.

The CDR3 spells CASSERRGRTEAFF. In DNA form, the CDR3 reads TGTGCCAGCAGTGAAAGGCGGGGGAGGACTGAAGCTTTCTTT. V and J are TRBV2 and TRBJ1-1, with D possibly TRBD1 on 5 matching bases. The V end was cut by 2 bases, the J end by 5 bases, with 12 bases between. Germline assignment: CDR1 SNHLY and CDR2 FYNNEI. The CDR3 totals 14 residues.

V gene TRBV7-7 combines with J gene TRBJ2-5, with D unresolved. This CDR3 contains 13 residues. Trimming pared 5 bases from V and 5 bases from J, leaving 12 bases between. In germline, CDR1 is SSHAT, CDR2 FNYEAQ (reference sequence). As DNA, the CDR3 is TGTGCCAGCAGCCCGGGTGGCCGGGAGACCCAGTACTTC. This codes for CASSPGGRETQYF.

The CDR3 sequence: CASSYSTGTHYGYTF. CDR3 nucleotides: TGTGCCAGCAGTTACTCGACAGGGACGCACTATGGCTACACCTTC. This chain joins TRBV6-5 and TRBJ1-2; the match to TRBD1 covers 7 bases. There are 15 residues in the CDR3. The germline gives CDR1 MNHEY, CDR2 SVGAGI. V lost 0 bases to trimming and J lost 3 bases; unmatched junction nucleotides: 4.

This chain joins TRBV2 and TRBJ2-5; tentatively, D is TRBD1 (6 bases). The assigned J gene may be wrong: the sequence end matches TRBJ2-7 better. This CDR3 has 13 amino acids. Looked up from germline, CDR1 is SNHLY and CDR2 is FYNNEI. CDR3 residues: CASSQGYSYEQYF. The CDR3 bases are TGTGCCAGCAGCCAGGGGTACTCCTACGAGCAGTACTTC.